This is a list of T cell receptor beta chains from one sample in a study of blood T cell repertoires in COVID-19. Here immunoSEQ multiplex PCR was the method, and the copy in TCRdb shows in-frame clones only, minus some. This table has 250,000 to 350,000 clones, approximately 90% appearing once. Sequenced input: PBMCs or T cells enriched from blood (not recorded which). The receptors come from a woman aged 25 to 39 who had recovered from COVID-19. Both conserved end residues are part of each CDR3. The D gene is left open where the match is weak. Only some rows state a clone size, as once, few, many or a class for expanded clones.

TRBJ1-2	.	TRBV7-2	TRBD1	TGTGCCAGCAGCGCACAGGGGGCCGGCCTTGGGGCGTATGGCTACACCTTC	CASSAQGAGLGAYGYTF
TRBJ1-4	.	TRBV7-9	.	TGTGCCAGCAGCTTCCTCCCGACCGGGAGGATTAATGAAAAACTGTTTTTT	CASSFLPTGRINEKLFF
TRBJ2-1	.	TRBV2	TRBD2	TGTGCCAGCAGGGAGATGGGGGGGGGCTCCTACAATGAGCAGTTCTTC	CASREMGGGSYNEQFF
TRBJ1-2	.	TRBV7-2	TRBD1	TGTGCCAGCAGCTTAGGTCCCGGGACAGGGTACAGTGGCTACACCTTC	CASSLGPGTGYSGYTF
TRBJ2-4	.	TRBV7-2	TRBD2	TGTGCCAGCAGCCCCGCCCCTAGCGGGGGGTCCGACATTCAGTACTTC	CASSPAPSGGSDIQYF
TRBJ1-2	.	TRBV10-3	.	TGTGCCATCAGGCAGTTTGGGGCGGGATGGGGCTACACCTTC	CAIRQFGAGWGYTF
TRBJ2-3	.	TRBV6-5	TRBD2	TGTGCCAGCAGTTCCGGGACTAGCGGAAACACAGATACGCAGTATTTT	CASSSGTSGNTDTQYF
TRBJ2-1	.	TRBV7-9	.	TGTGCCAGCAGCCCAGGGAATGAGCAGTTCTTC	CASSPGNEQFF
TRBJ1-4	.	TRBV9	TRBD1	TGTGCCAGCAGCCCAAAAATGGGACAGTTGAATGAAAAACTGTTTTTT	CASSPKMGQLNEKLFF
TRBJ2-2	.	TRBV9	TRBD2	TGTGCCAGCAGTAGCGGGGGGGCTCCGAACACCGGGGAGCTGTTTTTT	CASSSGGAPNTGELFF
TRBJ1-2	.	TRBV6-5	.	TGTGCCAGCAGCCCGGCGGGCGGGATTCATGGCTACACCTTC	CASSPAGGIHGYTF
TRBJ2-3	few	TRBV2	TRBD1	TGTGCCAGCGGAACCCCCGGGACAGGAGGGGCAGATACGCAGTATTTT	CASGTPGTGGADTQYF
TRBJ1-2	.	TRBV19	TRBD1	TGTGCCAGTAGTGGGGACAGGGGGCGCGGGACTGGCTACACCTTC	CASSGDRGRGTGYTF
TRBJ2-7	.	TRBV19	TRBD2	TGTGCCAGTAGTCCGGGGACTAGCGGCTACGAGCAGTACTTC	CASSPGTSGYEQYF
TRBJ1-5	.	TRBV24-1	.	TGTGCCACCAGTGATTATACAGGGACCGGGCCCCAGCATTTT	CATSDYTGTGPQHF
TRBJ1-2	.	TRBV30	TRBD1	TGTGCCTGGAGAACAGGGGATCAGTCCGGTGGCTACACCTTC	CAWRTGDQSGGYTF
TRBJ2-7	once	TRBV10-1	TRBD1	TGCGCCAGTAGACTGAGGGACAGGGAGTCCTACGAGCAGTACTTC	CASRLRDRESYEQYF
TRBJ1-2	once	TRBV29-1	.	TGCAGCGGTAGAGGGGGAAGTTCGTATGGCTACACCTTC	CSGRGGSSYGYTF
TRBJ1-3	.	TRBV4-2	TRBD1	TGTGCCAGCAGCCAAGATCACAGGGGAGTGGGAAACACCATATATTTT	CASSQDHRGVGNTIYF
TRBJ2-7	.	TRBV11-2	.	TGTGCCAGCACCCTATCCCGGGGGGCGATCTACGAGCAGTACTTC	CASTLSRGAIYEQYF
TRBJ1-3	.	TRBV18	.	TGTGCCAGCTCAGCGACAGTTAGCTCTGGAAACACCATATATTTT	CASSATVSSGNTIYF
TRBJ2-7	once	TRBV6-1	.	TGTGCCAGCAGTGAATTTAAGAGCTACGAGCAGTACTTC	CASSEFKSYEQYF
TRBJ2-7	.	TRBV4-3	.	TGCGCCAGCAGCCAAGATGGCGGATACTCCTACGAGCAGTACTTC	CASSQDGGYSYEQYF
TRBJ2-3	.	TRBV7-6	.	TGTGCCAGCAGCTTGGGGGGTTTAGATACGCAGTATTTT	CASSLGGLDTQYF
TRBJ1-2	.	TRBV7-9	.	TGTGCCAGCAGCTTAGGACAGACCTGGGATGGCTACACCTTC	CASSLGQTWDGYTF
TRBJ2-3	.	TRBV4-1	.	TGCGCCAGCAGCCAAGATCAGGGTAGGGGCACAGATACGCAGTATTTT	CASSQDQGRGTDTQYF
TRBJ1-6	.	TRBV19	.	TGTGCCAGTAGCGTTCAGGGTTCGTATAATTCACCCCTCCACTTT	CASSVQGSYNSPLHF
TRBJ1-2	.	TRBV3-1/TRBV3-2	.	TGTGCCAGCAGCCAAGTGCAGGGCAGGGGCTACACCTTC	CASSQVQGRGYTF
TRBJ1-3	.	TRBV9	.	TGTGCCAGCAGCTACAGTAACTCTGGAAACACCATATATTTT	CASSYSNSGNTIYF
TRBJ1-2	.	TRBV25-1	.	TGTGCCAGGGAAACAGGGCCCGAGAGCTATGGCTACACCTTC	CARETGPESYGYTF
TRBJ1-1	.	TRBV11-1	TRBD1	TGTGCCAGCAGCAAACAGACAGGGGGACGAGCTTTCTTT	CASSKQTGGRAFF
TRBJ2-7	.	TRBV12-5	.	TGTGCTAGTGGCTCGAACAGTACCTACGAGCAGTACTTC	CASGSNSTYEQYF
TRBJ1-1	.	TRBV2	.	TGTGCCAGCAGTGAAGGAGGGTATGAAGCTTTCTTT	CASSEGGYEAFF
TRBJ2-3	once	TRBV9	TRBD1	TGTGCCAGCAGCGGAATCACAGGGGCAGATACGCAGTATTTT	CASSGITGADTQYF
TRBJ1-1	.	TRBV3-1/TRBV3-2	.	TGTGCCAGCAGCCAAGGTTCGGCAGGGTCCACTGAAGCTTTCTTT	CASSQGSAGSTEAFF
TRBJ1-2	.	TRBV5-5	.	TGTGCCAGCAGCTTCAGGACGGAGGGCTATGGCTACACCTTC	CASSFRTEGYGYTF
TRBJ1-2	.	TRBV5-4	.	TGTGCCAGCAGCGCCGTCACTGACTATGGCTACACCTTC	CASSAVTDYGYTF
TRBJ2-3	.	TRBV12-5	.	TGTGCTAGTGGTTTGGACAGCTACACAGATACGCAGTATTTT	CASGLDSYTDTQYF
TRBJ1-1	.	TRBV30	.	TGTGCCTGGAGCGGTGTGAACACTGAAGCTTTCTTT	CAWSGVNTEAFF
TRBJ1-2	.	TRBV18	.	TGTGCCAGCTCACCACCCCTCACTCACGCTGGCTACACCTTC	CASSPPLTHAGYTF
TRBJ2-1	.	TRBV28	.	TGTGCCAGCAGCCGAGGAGGGGCAGTAATTTACAATGAGCAGTTCTTC	CASSRGGAVIYNEQFF
TRBJ2-5	.	TRBV11-2	.	TGTGCCAGCAGTTCGCTTAGGGGGTCAAAGGAAGAGACCCAGTACTTC	CASSSLRGSKEETQYF
TRBJ2-7	once	TRBV11-2	.	TGTGCCAGCAGCTTAGTCCGCTCCTACGAGCAGTACTTC	CASSLVRSYEQYF
TRBJ1-4	.	TRBV5-1	.	TGCGCCAGCAGCCTTAGCCCTCAAGGTGCTAATGAAAAACTGTTTTTT	CASSLSPQGANEKLFF
TRBJ1-5	.	TRBV25-1	.	TGTGCCAGCAGCGCGACTGGGAGGCCCGATCAGCCCCAGCATTTT	CASSATGRPDQPQHF
TRBJ1-1	once	TRBV19	.	TGTGCCAGTAGTCCCCCCCCCAGCAGGGTTGGTGAAGCTTTCTTT	CASSPPPSRVGEAFF
TRBJ1-3	.	TRBV5-4	.	TGTGCCAGCAGCTGGGAGGGGAGTTCTGGAAACACCATATATTTT	CASSWEGSSGNTIYF
TRBJ2-1	.	TRBV11-3	TRBD2	TGTGCCAGCAGCTTTCGGACTAGCGGGGGGGAGCCCCCGGAGCAGTTCTTC	CASSFRTSGGEPPEQFF
TRBJ1-1	few	TRBV14	TRBD1	TGTGCCAGCAGCCAAGGACAGGGGAGCACTGAAGCTTTCTTT	CASSQGQGSTEAFF
TRBJ1-1	once	TRBV4-3	.	TGCGCCAGCAGACGGACACGGGGGGGCACTGAAGCTTTCTTT	CASRRTRGGTEAFF
TRBJ1-2	.	TRBV5-8	TRBD1	TGTGCCAGCAGCACCGGGACAGGGATCTATGGCTACACCTTC	CASSTGTGIYGYTF
TRBJ1-2	.	TRBV3-1/TRBV3-2	TRBD1	TGTGCCAGCAGCCAAGGGGCAGGGGGTGCTAACTATGGCTACACCTTC	CASSQGAGGANYGYTF
TRBJ1-2	once	TRBV6-5	TRBD1	TGTGCCAGCAGGATGACAGGGGGAAACTATGGCTACACCTTC	CASRMTGGNYGYTF
TRBJ1-2	.	TRBV29-1	.	TGCAGCGTTGATCAGGGCGAAAACTATGGCTACACCTTC	CSVDQGENYGYTF
TRBJ1-2	.	TRBV6-5	TRBD1	TGTGCCAGCAGCCTCAGCGGACAGGGGGCGAGTGGCTACACCTTC	CASSLSGQGASGYTF
TRBJ1-3	.	TRBV19	TRBD1	TGTGCCAGTAGTCCCCTTGGACAGGGAGTCTCTGGAAACACCATATATTTT	CASSPLGQGVSGNTIYF
TRBJ1-4	.	TRBV19	TRBD1	TGTGCCAGTATTGGGACAGATGAAAAACTGTTTTTT	CASIGTDEKLFF